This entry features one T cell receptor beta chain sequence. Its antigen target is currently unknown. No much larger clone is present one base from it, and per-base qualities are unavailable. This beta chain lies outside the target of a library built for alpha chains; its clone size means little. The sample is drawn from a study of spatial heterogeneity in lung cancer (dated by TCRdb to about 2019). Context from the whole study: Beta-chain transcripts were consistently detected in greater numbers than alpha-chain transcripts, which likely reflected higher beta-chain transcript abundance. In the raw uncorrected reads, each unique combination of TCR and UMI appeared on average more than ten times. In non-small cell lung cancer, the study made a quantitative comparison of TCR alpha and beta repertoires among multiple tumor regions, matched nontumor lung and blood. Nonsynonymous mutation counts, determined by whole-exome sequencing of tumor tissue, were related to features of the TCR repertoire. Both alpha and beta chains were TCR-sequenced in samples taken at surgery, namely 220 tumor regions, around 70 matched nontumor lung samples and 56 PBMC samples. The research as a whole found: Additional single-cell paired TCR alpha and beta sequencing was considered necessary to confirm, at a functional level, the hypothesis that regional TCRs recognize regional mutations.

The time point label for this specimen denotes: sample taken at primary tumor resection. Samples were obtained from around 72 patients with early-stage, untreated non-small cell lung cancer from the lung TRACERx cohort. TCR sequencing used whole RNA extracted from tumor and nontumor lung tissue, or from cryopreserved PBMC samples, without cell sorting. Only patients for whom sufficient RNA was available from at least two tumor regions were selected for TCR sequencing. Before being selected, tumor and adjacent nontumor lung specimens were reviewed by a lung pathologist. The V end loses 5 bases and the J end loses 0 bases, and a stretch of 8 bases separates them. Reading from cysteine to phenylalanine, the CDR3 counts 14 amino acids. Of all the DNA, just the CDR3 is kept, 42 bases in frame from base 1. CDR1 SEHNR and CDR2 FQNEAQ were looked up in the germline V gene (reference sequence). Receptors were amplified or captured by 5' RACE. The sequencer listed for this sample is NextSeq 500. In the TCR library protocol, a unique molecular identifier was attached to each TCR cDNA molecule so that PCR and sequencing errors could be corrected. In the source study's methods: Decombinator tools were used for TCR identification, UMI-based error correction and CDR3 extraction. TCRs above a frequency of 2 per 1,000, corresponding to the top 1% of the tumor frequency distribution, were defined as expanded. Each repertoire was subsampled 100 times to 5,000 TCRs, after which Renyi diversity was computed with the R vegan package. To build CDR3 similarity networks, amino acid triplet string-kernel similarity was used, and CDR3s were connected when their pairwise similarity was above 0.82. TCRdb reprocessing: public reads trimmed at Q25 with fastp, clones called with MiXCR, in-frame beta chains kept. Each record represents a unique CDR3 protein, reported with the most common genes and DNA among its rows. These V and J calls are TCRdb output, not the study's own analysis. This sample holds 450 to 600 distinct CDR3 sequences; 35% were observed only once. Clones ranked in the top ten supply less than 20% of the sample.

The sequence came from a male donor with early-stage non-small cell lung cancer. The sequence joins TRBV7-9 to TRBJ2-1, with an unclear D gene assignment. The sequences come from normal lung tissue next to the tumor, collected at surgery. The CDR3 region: CASSLLSSYNEQFF. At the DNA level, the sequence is TGTGCCAGCAGCCTACTGAGCTCCTACAATGAGCAGTTCTTC.